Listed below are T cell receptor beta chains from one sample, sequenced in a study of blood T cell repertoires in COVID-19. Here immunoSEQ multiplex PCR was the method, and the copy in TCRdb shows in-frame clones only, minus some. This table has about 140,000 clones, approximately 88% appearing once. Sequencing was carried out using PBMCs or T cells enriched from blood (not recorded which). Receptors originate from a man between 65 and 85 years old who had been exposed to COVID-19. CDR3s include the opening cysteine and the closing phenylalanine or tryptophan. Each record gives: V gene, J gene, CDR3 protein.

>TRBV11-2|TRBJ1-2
CASSRPGSARSYGYTF
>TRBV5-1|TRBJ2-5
CASSPEQGRGTQYF
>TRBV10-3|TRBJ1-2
CAMGGYGENYGYTF
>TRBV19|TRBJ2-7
CASSISETGWNEQYF
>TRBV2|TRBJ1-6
CASSVDFGSPLHF
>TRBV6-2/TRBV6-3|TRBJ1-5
CASSYLFGQGNQPQHF
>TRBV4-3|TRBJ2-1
CASSQDWGTSGSNEQFF
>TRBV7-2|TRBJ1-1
CASSWGQNTEAFF
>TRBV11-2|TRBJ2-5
CASSLDFSLGETQYF
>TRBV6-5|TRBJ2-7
CASSLTGGGYEQYF
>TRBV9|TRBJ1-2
CASSVAGENYGYTF
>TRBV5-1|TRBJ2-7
CASSEGTGGTYEQYF
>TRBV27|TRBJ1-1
CASIASGRTTEAFF
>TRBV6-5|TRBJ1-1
CASTQQTYTEAFF
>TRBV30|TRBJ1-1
CAWSLDRGGTEAFF
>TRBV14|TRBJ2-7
CASSQGLASEQYF
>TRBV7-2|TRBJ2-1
CASSLVGLAGFLYNEQFF
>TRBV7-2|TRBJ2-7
CASSTGGTVSYEQYF
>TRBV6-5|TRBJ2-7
CASGDSTGDYEQYF
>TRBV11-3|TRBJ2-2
CASSFAGNTGELFF
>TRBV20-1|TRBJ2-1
CSAGRNEQFF
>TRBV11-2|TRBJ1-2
CASSLDRGYGYTF
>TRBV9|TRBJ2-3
CASSEGVVSTDTQYF
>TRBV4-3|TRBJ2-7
CASSKGPGDYEQYF
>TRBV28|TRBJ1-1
CASTETGTALNTEAFF